The rows below give T cell receptor beta chains drawn from one sample of a study of blood T cell repertoires in COVID-19. The table came from immunoSEQ multiplex PCR; TCRdb's copy has only in-frame clones and leaves some out. The table shows hundreds of thousands of clones, with 75% to 90% occurring only once. Sequencing was performed on peripheral blood. Source of these receptors: a woman younger than 30 with acute or convalescent COVID-19. CDR3s include the opening cysteine and the closing phenylalanine or tryptophan. D genes are given only for firm matches. Size values are once, few and many counts, or a class for expanded clones, and some rows have none.

d_call	v_call	clone_size	j_call	cdr3_nt	cdr3_aa
TRBD2	TRBV5-1	NA	TRBJ2-7	TGCGCCAGCAGCTTCACTAGCGGGGGTGACTACGAGCAGTACTTC	CASSFTSGGDYEQYF
NA	TRBV28	once	TRBJ1-1	TGTGCCACTATCGGCCTCAGGGTTGCCACTGAAGCTTTCTTT	CATIGLRVATEAFF
TRBD2	TRBV19	NA	TRBJ2-2	TGTGCCAGTACACTAGCGGGGGGCTACTCGAACACCGGGGAGCTGTTTTTT	CASTLAGGYSNTGELFF
TRBD1	TRBV10-3	few	TRBJ1-1	TGTGCCACGCGAAGGGGGACAGAGAACACTGAAGCTTTCTTT	CATRRGTENTEAFF
TRBD1	TRBV19	NA	TRBJ1-5	TGTGCCAGTAATCAATTGCCACGGGACAGGGTAAATAGCAATCAGCCCCAGCATTTT	CASNQLPRDRVNSNQPQHF
NA	TRBV6-5	NA	TRBJ1-1	TGTGCCACGGGGGAGATGAACACTGAAGCTTTCTTT	CATGEMNTEAFF
TRBD1	TRBV5-1	NA	TRBJ1-5	TGCGCCAGCAGCTTGGGGCGACAGGGTAAGGAAAATCAGCCCCAGCATTTT	CASSLGRQGKENQPQHF
TRBD1	TRBV19	NA	TRBJ2-3	TGTGCCAGTAGTATCGGGACAGGGGTCGGAGATACGCAGTATTTT	CASSIGTGVGDTQYF
NA	TRBV30	NA	TRBJ1-4	TGTGCCTGGAGTGTACAAGGAGGACTAAATGAAAAACTGTTTTTT	CAWSVQGGLNEKLFF
TRBD1	TRBV5-4	NA	TRBJ1-1	TGTGCCAGCAGCATAAGTCAGGACAGGGAAGCTTTCTTT	CASSISQDREAFF
TRBD2	TRBV29-1	NA	TRBJ2-1	TGCAGCGTTGAAGATCGGACTAGCGGGGGGGCATATGAGCAGTTCTTC	CSVEDRTSGGAYEQFF
NA	TRBV6-5	NA	TRBJ1-1	TGTGCCAGCACCTACAGAAATGAAGCTTTCTTT	CASTYRNEAFF
NA	TRBV12-3/TRBV12-4	NA	TRBJ1-2	TGTGCCAGCAGTTTTCAGGGTTATGGCTACACCTTC	CASSFQGYGYTF
NA	TRBV28	NA	TRBJ1-5	TGTGCCAGCAGGCTAGACAGGCTGATCCGGGCCCAGCATTTT	CASRLDRLIRAQHF
NA	TRBV27	NA	TRBJ2-7	TGTGCCAGCAGGCCGGTGGTGGGACTCTACGAGCAGTACTTC	CASRPVVGLYEQYF
TRBD1	TRBV7-8	NA	TRBJ1-2	TGTGCCAGCAGTCCTGGACAGGGTTTTGGCTACACCTTC	CASSPGQGFGYTF
NA	TRBV28	NA	TRBJ1-3	TGTGCCAGCAGGCCCCGGGGTCGAAACACCATATATTTT	CASRPRGRNTIYF
NA	TRBV29-1	NA	TRBJ1-4	TGCAGCGTTGGGGGGGGACCTAGTCTCGGTGAAAAACTGTTTTTT	CSVGGGPSLGEKLFF
TRBD1	TRBV6-2/TRBV6-3	NA	TRBJ1-1	TGTGCCAGCAGTTACTCGACGGGCCAGGGGGCTGAATCTTTCTTT	CASSYSTGQGAESFF
NA	TRBV18	NA	TRBJ2-1	TGTGCCAGCTCTCAGCAGGGGAGTGGAAACAATGAGCAGTTCTTC	CASSQQGSGNNEQFF